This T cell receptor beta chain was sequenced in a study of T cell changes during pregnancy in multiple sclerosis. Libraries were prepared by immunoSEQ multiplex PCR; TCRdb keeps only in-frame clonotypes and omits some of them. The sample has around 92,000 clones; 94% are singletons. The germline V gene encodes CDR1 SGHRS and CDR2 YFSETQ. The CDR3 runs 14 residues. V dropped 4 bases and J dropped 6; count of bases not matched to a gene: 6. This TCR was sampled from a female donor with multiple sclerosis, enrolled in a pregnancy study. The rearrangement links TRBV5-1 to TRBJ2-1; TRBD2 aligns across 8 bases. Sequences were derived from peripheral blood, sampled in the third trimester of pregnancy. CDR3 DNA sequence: TGCGCCAGCAGCACAACTAGCGGTTCCAATGAGCAGTTCTTC. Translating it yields CASSTTSGSNEQFF.